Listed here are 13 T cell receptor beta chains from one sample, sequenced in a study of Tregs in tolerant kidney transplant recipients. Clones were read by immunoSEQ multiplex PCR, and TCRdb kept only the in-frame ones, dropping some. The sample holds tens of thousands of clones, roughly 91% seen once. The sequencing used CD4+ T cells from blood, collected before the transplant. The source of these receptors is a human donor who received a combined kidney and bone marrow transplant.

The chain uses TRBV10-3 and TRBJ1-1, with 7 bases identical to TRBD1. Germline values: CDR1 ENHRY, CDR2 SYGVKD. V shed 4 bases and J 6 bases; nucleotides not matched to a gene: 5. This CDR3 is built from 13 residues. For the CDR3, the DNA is TGTGCCATCAGTGGGACAGGCCCCCCTGAAGCTTTCTTT. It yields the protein CAISGTGPPEAFF.

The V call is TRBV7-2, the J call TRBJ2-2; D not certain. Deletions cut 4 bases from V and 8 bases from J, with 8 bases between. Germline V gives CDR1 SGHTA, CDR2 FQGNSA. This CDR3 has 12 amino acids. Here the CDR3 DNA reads TGTGCCAGCAGCTCCCCGGGTGGGGAGCTGTTTTTT. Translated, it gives CASSSPGGELFF.

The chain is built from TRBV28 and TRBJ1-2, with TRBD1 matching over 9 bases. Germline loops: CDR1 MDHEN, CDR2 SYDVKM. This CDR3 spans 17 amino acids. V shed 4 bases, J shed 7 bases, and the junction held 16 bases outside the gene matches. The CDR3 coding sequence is TGTGCCAGCAGTTCCCCTGGGACAGGGTCAGATCCCTTTGGCTACACCTTC. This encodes CASSSPGTGSDPFGYTF.

Here the CDR3 reads CASSFRGENTEAFF. DNA of the CDR3: TGTGCCAGCAGTTTCAGGGGGGAGAACACTGAAGCTTTCTTT. The chain links TRBV27 to TRBJ1-1; 7 nucleotides match TRBD1. This CDR3 is 14 amino acids long. Germline-derived CDR1 and CDR2 are MNHEY and SMNVEV (reference sequence). V trimming: 3 bases; J trimming: 1 base; junction bases outside the gene matches: 2.

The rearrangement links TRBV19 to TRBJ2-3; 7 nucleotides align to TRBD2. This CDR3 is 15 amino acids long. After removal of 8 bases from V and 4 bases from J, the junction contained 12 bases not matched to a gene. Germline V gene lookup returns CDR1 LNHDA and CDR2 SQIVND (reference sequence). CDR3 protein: CASRRGGSSPDTQYF. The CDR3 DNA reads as TGTGCCAGTCGGAGAGGCGGGAGTAGCCCAGATACGCAGTATTTT.

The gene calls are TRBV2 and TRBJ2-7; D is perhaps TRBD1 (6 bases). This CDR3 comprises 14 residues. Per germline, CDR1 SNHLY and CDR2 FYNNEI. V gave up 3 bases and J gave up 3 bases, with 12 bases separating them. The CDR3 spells CASSESRGFYEQYF. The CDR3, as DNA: TGTGCCAGCAGTGAGAGCAGGGGCTTCTACGAGCAGTACTTC.

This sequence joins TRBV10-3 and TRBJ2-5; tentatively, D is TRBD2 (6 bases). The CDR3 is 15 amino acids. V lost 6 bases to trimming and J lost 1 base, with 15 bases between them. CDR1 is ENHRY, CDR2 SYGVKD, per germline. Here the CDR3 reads CAIRDSASAQETQYF. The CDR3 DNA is TGTGCCATCAGGGACTCCGCTAGCGCCCAAGAGACCCAGTACTTC.

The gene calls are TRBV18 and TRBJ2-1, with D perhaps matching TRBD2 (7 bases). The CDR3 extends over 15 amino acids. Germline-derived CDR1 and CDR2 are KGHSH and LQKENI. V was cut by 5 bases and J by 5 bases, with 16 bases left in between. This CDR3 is CASSVGGARDNEQFF. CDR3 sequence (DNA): TGTGCCAGCTCAGTGGGGGGGGCGCGAGACAATGAGCAGTTCTTC.

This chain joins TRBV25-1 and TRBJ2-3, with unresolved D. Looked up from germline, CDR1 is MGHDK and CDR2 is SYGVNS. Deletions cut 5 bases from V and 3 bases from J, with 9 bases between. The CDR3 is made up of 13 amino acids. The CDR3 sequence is CASSLVATDTQYF. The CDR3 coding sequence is TGTGCCAGCAGTCTGGTAGCAACAGATACGCAGTATTTT. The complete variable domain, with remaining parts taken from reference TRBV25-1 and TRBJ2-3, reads EADIYQTPRYLVIGTGKKITLECSQTMGHDKMYWYQQDPGMELHLIHYSYGVNSTEKGDLSSESTVSRIRTEHFPLTLESARPSHTSQYLCASSLVATDTQYFGPGTRLTVL.

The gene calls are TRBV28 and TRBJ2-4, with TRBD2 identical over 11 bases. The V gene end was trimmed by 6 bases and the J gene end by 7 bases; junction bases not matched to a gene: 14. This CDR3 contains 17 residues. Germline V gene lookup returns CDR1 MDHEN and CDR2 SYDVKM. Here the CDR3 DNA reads TGTGCCAGCAGCCCTGCTGGCGGGTCTAGCGGGAGGAACATTCAGTACTTC. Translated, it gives CASSPAGGSSGRNIQYF.

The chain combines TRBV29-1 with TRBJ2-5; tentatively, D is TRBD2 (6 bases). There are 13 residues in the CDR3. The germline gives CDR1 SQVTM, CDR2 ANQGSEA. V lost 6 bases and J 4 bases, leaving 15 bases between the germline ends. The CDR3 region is CSVDGGPGETQYF. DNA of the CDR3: TGCAGCGTAGATGGAGGGCCGGGAGAGACCCAGTACTTC.

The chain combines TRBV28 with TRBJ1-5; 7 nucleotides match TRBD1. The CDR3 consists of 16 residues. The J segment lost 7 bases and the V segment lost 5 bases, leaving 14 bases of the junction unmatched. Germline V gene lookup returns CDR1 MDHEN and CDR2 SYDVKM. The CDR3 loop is CASSLGGGQVGQPQHF. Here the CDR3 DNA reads TGTGCCAGCAGTCTAGGGGGCGGGCAGGTGGGGCAGCCCCAGCATTTT.

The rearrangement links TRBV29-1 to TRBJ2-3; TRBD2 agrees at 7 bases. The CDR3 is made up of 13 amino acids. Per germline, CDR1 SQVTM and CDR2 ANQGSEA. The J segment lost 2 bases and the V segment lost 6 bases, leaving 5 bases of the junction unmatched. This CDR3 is CSVRGRYTDTQYF. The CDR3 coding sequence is TGCAGCGTGCGGGGGAGGTACACAGATACGCAGTATTTT.